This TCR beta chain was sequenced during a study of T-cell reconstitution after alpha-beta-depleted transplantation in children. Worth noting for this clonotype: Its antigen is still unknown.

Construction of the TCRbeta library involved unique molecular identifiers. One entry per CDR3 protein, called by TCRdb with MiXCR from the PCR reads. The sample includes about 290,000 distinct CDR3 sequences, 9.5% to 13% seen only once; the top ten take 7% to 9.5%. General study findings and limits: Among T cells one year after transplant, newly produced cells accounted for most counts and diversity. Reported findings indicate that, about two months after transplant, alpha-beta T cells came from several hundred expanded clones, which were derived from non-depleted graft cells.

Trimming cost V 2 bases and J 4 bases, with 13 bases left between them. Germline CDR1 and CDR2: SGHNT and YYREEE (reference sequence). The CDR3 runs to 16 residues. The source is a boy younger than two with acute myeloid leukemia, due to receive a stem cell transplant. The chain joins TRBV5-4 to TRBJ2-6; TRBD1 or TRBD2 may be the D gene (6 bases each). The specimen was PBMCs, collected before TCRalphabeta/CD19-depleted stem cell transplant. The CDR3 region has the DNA TGTGCCAGCAGCTTTGGGGGGCGATCCGGGGCCAACGTCCTGACTTTC. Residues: CASSFGGRSGANVLTF. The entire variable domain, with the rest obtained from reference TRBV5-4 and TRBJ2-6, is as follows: ETGVTQSPTHLIKTRGQQVTLRCSSQSGHNTVSWYQQALGQGPQFIFQYYREEENGRGNFPPRFSGLQFPNYSSELNVNALELDDSALYLCASSFGGRSGANVLTFGAGSRLTVL.